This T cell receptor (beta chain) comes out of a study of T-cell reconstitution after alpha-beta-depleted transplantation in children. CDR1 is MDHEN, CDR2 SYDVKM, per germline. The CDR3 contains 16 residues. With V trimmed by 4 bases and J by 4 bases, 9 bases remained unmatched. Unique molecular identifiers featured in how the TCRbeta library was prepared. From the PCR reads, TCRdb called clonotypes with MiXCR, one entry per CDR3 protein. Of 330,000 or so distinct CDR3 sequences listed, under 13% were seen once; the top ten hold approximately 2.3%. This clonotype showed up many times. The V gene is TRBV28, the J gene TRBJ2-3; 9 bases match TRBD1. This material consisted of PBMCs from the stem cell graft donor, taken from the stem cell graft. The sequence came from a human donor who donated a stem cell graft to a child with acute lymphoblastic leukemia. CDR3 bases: TGTGCCAGCAGTTATGAGCGGGACAGGGATCCAGATACGCAGTATTTT. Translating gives CASSYERDRDPDTQYF.